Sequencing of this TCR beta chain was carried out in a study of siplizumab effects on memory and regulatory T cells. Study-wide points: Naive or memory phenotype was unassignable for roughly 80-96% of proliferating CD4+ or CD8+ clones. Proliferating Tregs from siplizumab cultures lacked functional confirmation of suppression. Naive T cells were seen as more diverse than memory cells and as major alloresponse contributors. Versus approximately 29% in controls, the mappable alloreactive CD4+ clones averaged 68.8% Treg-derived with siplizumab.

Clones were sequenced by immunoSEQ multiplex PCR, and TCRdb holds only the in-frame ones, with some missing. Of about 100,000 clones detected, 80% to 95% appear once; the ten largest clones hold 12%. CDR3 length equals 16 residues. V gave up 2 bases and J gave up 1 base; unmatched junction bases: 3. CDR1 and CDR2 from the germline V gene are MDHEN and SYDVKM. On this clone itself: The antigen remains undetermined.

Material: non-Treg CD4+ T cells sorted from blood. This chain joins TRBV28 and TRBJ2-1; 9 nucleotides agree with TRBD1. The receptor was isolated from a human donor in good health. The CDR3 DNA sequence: TGTGCCAGCAGTTTAAGGGGGACAGGGTCCTACAATGAGCAGTTCTTC. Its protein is CASSLRGTGSYNEQFF.